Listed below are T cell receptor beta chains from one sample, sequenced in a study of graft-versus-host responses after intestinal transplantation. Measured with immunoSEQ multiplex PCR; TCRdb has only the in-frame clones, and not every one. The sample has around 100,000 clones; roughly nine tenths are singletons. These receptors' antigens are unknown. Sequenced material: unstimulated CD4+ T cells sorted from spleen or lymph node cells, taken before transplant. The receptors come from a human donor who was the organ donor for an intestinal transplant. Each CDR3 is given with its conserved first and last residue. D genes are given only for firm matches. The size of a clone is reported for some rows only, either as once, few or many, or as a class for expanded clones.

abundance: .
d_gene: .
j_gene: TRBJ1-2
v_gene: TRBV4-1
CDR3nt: TGCGCCAGCAGCCCGACCGCACTTCCAGGAGGGTTTCGGTATGGCTACACCTTC
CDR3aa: CASSPTALPGGFRYGYTF

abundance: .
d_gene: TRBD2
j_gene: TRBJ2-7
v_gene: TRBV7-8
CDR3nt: TGTGCCAGCAGCCTGACTAGCGGGAGCTCCTACGAGCAGTACTTC
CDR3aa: CASSLTSGSSYEQYF

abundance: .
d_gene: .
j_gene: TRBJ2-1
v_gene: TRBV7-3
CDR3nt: TGTGCCAGCAGCTCCCAGACAGGAGATGAGCAGTTCTTC
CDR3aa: CASSSQTGDEQFF

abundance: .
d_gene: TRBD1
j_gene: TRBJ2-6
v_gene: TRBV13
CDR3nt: TGTGCCAGCAGCCTAGGGACAGCTGGGGCCAACGTCCTGACTTTC
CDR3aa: CASSLGTAGANVLTF

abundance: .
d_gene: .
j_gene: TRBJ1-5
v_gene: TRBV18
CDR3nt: TGTGCCAGCTCACCAACTCAGGGGATCAATCAGCCCCAGCATTTT
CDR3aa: CASSPTQGINQPQHF

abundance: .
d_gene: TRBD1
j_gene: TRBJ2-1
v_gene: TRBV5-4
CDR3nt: TGTGCCAGCAGCCCCGGGACAGGGGCCTACAATGAGCAGTTCTTC
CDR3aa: CASSPGTGAYNEQFF

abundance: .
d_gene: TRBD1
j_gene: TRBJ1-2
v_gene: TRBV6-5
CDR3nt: TGTGCCAGCAGGGGGACAGAGTACTATGGCTACACCTTC
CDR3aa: CASRGTEYYGYTF

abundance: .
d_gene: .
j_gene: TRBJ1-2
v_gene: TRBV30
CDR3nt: TGTGCCTGGAGTGTACCGCCAACGATTGGGGCAGGTCGTCCCTATGGCTACACCTTC
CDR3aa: CAWSVPPTIGAGRPYGYTF

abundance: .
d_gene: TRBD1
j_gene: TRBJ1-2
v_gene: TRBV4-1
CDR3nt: TGCGCCAGCAGCCAAGAAGGGACAGGGGGACACGTCCGGGGCTACACCTTC
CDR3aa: CASSQEGTGGHVRGYTF

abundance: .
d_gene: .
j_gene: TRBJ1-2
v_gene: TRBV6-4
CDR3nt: TGTGCCAGCAGCCAAAGCCAGGGTGTGTACACCTTC
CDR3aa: CASSQSQGVYTF

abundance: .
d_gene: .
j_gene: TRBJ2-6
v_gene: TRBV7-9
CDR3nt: TGTGCCAGCAGCTTAGGTCAGTACGGGGTGTTAGGTGGGGCCAACGTCCTGACTTTC
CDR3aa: CASSLGQYGVLGGANVLTF

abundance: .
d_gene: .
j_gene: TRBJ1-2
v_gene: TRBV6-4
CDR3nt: TGTGCCAGCAGTTTGGAACAGGGAAGGGGCTACACCTTC
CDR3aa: CASSLEQGRGYTF

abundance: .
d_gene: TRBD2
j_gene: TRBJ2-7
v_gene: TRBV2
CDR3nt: TGTGCCAGCAGTGAGCCTAGCGGGGGGAGGGTCGGGGAGCAGTACTTC
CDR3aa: CASSEPSGGRVGEQYF

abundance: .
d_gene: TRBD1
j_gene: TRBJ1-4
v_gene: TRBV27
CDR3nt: TGTGCCAGCAAGCGAGGACAGGGATTTTTTGTAACTAATGAAAAACTGTTTTTT
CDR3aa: CASKRGQGFFVTNEKLFF

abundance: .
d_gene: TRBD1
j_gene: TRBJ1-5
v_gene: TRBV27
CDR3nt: TGTGCCAGCAGTTTAGCTGGGACAGGGTCTGGTCAGCCCCAGCATTTT
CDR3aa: CASSLAGTGSGQPQHF

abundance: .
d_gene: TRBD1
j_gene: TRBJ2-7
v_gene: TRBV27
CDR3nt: TGTGCCAGCAGTTATTCGGGACAGATATCCTACGAGCAGTACTTC
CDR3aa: CASSYSGQISYEQYF

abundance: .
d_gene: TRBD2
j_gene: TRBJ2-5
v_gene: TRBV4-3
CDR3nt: TGCGCCAGCAGCCAAGGACTAGCGAACCTACAAGAGACCCAGTACTTC
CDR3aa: CASSQGLANLQETQYF

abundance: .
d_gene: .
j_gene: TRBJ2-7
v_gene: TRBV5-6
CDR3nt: TGTGCCAGCAGCTTAGGGAGGGGGAAATACGAGCAGTACTTC
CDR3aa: CASSLGRGKYEQYF

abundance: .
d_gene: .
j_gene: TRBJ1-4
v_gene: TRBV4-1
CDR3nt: TGCGCCAGCAGCCAAGATTGGGCCCGGACTAAAGTAACTAATGAAAAACTGTTTTTT
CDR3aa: CASSQDWARTKVTNEKLFF

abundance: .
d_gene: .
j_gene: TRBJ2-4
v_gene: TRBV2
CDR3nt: TGTGCCAGCAGCGGGGCGAGGGCGGGACAGACCTTTAGAGGGGCCAAAAACATTCAGTACTTC
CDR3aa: CASSGARAGQTFRGAKNIQYF

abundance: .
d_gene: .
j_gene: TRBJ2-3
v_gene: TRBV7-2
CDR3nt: TGTGCCAGCAGCTTAGGGCCGAGGGATACGCAGTATTTT
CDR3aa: CASSLGPRDTQYF

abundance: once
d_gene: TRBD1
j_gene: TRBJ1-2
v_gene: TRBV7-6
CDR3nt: TGTGCCAGCAGCTTACTGACAGGGGGCGGAGGCTACACCTTC
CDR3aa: CASSLLTGGGGYTF

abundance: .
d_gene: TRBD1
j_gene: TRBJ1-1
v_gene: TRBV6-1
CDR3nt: TGTGCCAGCAGTGAATTGGTGCAGGGGGCTGAAGCTTTCTTT
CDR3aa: CASSELVQGAEAFF

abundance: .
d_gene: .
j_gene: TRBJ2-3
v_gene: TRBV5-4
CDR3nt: TGTGCCAGCAGCTTGGGCCCTACAGGGATCGCAGATACGCAGTATTTT
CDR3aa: CASSLGPTGIADTQYF

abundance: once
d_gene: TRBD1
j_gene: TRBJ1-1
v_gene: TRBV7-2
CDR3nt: TGTGCCAGCAGCTTAGGGGGACAGGGGATTACTGAAGCTTTCTTT
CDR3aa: CASSLGGQGITEAFF

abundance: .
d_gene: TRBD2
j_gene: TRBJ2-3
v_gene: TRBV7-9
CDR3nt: TGTGCCAGCAGCTTAGCTAGCGGGGTTAGCACAGATACGCAGTATTTT
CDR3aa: CASSLASGVSTDTQYF

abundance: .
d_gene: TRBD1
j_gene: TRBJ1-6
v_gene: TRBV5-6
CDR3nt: TGTGCCAGCAGCGCCGGACAGGGGGCGGGGAATTCACCCCTCCACTTT
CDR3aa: CASSAGQGAGNSPLHF

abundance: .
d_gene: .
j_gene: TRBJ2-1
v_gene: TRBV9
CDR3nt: TGTGCCAGCAGCGTAGCTCAAAACTATGAGCAGTTCTTC
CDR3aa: CASSVAQNYEQFF

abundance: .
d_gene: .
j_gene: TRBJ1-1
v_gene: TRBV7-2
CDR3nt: TGTGCCAGCAGCTTAGGACAGAACACTGAAGCTTTCTTT
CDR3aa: CASSLGQNTEAFF

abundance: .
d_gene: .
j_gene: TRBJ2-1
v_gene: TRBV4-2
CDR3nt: TGTGCCAGCAGCCGAGGAGGGGTTGCGGATGAGCAGTTCTTC
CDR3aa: CASSRGGVADEQFF

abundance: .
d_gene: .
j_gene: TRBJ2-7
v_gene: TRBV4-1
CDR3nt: TGCGCCAGCAGCCAAGAAGAAGGGGCTCACCTCTACGAGCAGTACTTC
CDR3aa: CASSQEEGAHLYEQYF

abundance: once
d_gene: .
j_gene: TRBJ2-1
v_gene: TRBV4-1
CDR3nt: TGCGCCAGCAGCCAACCGACTAGGACTTACAATGAGCAGTTCTTC
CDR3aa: CASSQPTRTYNEQFF

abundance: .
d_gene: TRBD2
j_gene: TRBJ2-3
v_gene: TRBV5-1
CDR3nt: TGCGCCAGCAGGACTAGCGGGGGCACAGATACGCAGTATTTT
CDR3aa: CASRTSGGTDTQYF

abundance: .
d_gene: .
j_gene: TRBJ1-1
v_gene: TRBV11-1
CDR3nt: TGTGCCAGCAGCTTAGGGGGCAGCTCAGCGAACACTGAAGCTTTCTTT
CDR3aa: CASSLGGSSANTEAFF

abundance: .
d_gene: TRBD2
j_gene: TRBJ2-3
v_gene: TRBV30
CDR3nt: TGTGCCTGGAGTGTTATAGCGGGGGGAGATACGCAGTATTTT
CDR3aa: CAWSVIAGGDTQYF

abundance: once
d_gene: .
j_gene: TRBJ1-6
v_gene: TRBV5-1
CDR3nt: TGCGCCAGCAGCCTGCAGGGAAGCTCCTATAATTCACCCCTCCACTTT
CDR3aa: CASSLQGSSYNSPLHF

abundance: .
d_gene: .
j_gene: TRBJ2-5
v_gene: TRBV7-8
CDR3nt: TGTGCCAGCACCCGGGGGTTCCAAGAGACCCAGTACTTC
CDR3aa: CASTRGFQETQYF

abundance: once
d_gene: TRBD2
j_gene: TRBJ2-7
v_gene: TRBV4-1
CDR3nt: TGCGCCAGCAGCCAAGTTGGCGGGGGGCCGTTCTACGAGCAGTACTTC
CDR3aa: CASSQVGGGPFYEQYF

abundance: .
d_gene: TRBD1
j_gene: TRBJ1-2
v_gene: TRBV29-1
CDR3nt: TGCAGCGTTGGGACAGGGGGCGTCTATGGCTACACCTTC
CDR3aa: CSVGTGGVYGYTF